This TCR beta chain emerged from a study of graft-versus-host responses after intestinal transplantation. About the study: Each patient got anti-thymocyte globulin induction, then tacrolimus and steroids for around three years.

Assay used: immunoSEQ multiplex PCR; TCRdb lists only in-frame clones, some missing. The sample holds some 130,000 clones, 85% to 95% seen once. Germline CDR1 is WNHNN and CDR2 is SYGVQD (reference sequence). The CDR3 totals 15 residues. V was shortened by 8 bases and J by 5 bases, with 20 bases between the two germline ends. As to this clone: Its antigen is still unknown.

This TCR was recovered from a human donor who received an intestinal transplant. This sequence joins TRBV10-1 and TRBJ2-3; possibly TRBD1 or TRBD2 for D (5 bases each). Sequenced material: unstimulated CD4+ T cells sorted from spleen or lymph node cells, taken before intestinal transplant. The chain's CDR3 is CASLMRGTSGDTQYF. DNA of the CDR3: TGCGCCAGCCTTATGAGGGGTACCTCCGGAGATACGCAGTATTTT.